The 11 T cell receptor beta chains listed next were all sequenced from one sample in a study of vaccination and CD4 T cells after COVID-19. These TCRs are of unknown antigen specificity. Sequencing of the DNA from cultured CD4+ T cells was carried out with the Oncomine TCR Beta short-read assay. TCRdb reprocessed the PCR reads with MiXCR, giving one entry per CDR3 protein. The sample has thousands of distinct CDR3 sequences, about 61% seen once; the top ten hold 20% to 30%. The sample's treatment: approximately 9-day PBMC culture with coronavirus spike peptide pools or control peptides (ViraFEST assay). The source material was CD4+ T cells from blood, cultured in vitro. These receptors all stem from a human donor who had recovered from COVID-19.

CDR3 protein: CATSRDSGIGVGEQFF. The CDR3 region has the DNA TGTGCCACCAGCAGAGATAGCGGGATAGGAGTAGGTGAGCAGTTCTTC. V and J are TRBV15 and TRBJ2-1; 8 bases are a match to TRBD2. Germline CDR1 is LNHNV and CDR2 is YYDKDF (reference sequence). This CDR3 comprises 16 residues. J lost 9 bases, V lost 0 bases, and 10 bases had no gene match.

This chain links TRBV24-1 with TRBJ2-1; possible D gene TRBD2, 5 bases. Deletions cut 4 bases from V and 0 bases from J, with 12 bases between. The CDR3 is 16 residues long. Germline CDR1 and CDR2: KGHDR and SFDVKD. CDR3 nucleotide sequence: TGTGCCACCAGTGACCAAAGCGGCGCCTCCTACAATGAGCAGTTCTTC. Protein sequence: CATSDQSGASYNEQFF.

In this sample, this clonotype turned up once. V usage is TRBV30 and J usage is TRBJ2-7; D remains ambiguous. The CDR3 runs 14 residues. Between the trimmed V and J ends, which lost 0 bases and 2 bases, there was a span of 11 bases. The germline CDR1 and CDR2 sequences are GTSNPN and SVGIG (reference sequence). CDR3: CAWSVWQAPYEQYF. Here the CDR3 DNA reads TGTGCCTGGAGTGTATGGCAGGCTCCCTACGAGCAGTACTTC.

The chain has TRBV20-1 and TRBJ2-3; a weak D match, TRBD1 (6 bases). Germline V gene sequence: CDR1 DFQATT, CDR2 SNEGSKA (reference sequence). This CDR3 is 14 amino acids long. The CDR3 sequence is CSGARTASTDTQYF. In DNA form, the CDR3 reads TGCTCCGGGGCTCGGACAGCTAGCACAGATACGCAGTATTTT.

The chain links TRBV24-1 to TRBJ2-3; D is unclear. Germline CDR1 KGHDR, CDR2 SFDVKD. Trimming left V 0 bases short and J 2 bases short, with 5 bases between. The CDR3 covers 14 residues. CDR3 residues: CATSDLYLTDTQYF. The CDR3 coding sequence is TGTGCCACCAGTGATTTGTACCTCACAGATACGCAGTATTTT.

This chain joins TRBV7-2 and TRBJ1-2, with 9 bases matching TRBD1. The CDR3 has 14 amino acids. CDR1 SGHTA and CDR2 FQGNSA come from the germline V gene. Germline trimming cut 2 bases from V and 6 bases from J; bases unmatched to any gene: 4. The CDR3: CASSLHRGQNGYTF. CDR3 DNA sequence: TGTGCCAGCAGCTTACACAGGGGGCAAAATGGCTACACCTTC.

J is TRBJ2-5 and V is TRBV5-1; 9 bases fit TRBD2. V lost 6 bases to trimming and J lost 7 bases; unmatched junction nucleotides: 10. Germline V CDR1 and CDR2: SGHRS, YFSETQ. This CDR3 is built from 14 residues. The CDR3 sequence: CASISPSGTGTQYF. The CDR3 nucleotides read TGCGCCAGCATTTCTCCTAGCGGGACGGGGACCCAGTACTTC.

J is TRBJ1-1 and V is TRBV30; D possibly corresponds to TRBD1 (5 bases). Germline V gives CDR1 GTSNPN, CDR2 SVGIG (reference sequence). This CDR3 has 13 amino acids. Deletions cut 1 base from V and 1 base from J, with 7 bases between. CDR3 loop: CAWSDRRNTEAFF. CDR3 in DNA: TGTGCCTGGAGTGACAGGAGGAACACTGAAGCTTTCTTT.

V usage is TRBV2 and J usage is TRBJ2-5, with D possibly being TRBD1 or TRBD2 (6 bases each). The V gene's germline CDR1 is SNHLY and CDR2 FYNNEI. The length of the CDR3 is 14 residues. The V end lost 7 bases, the J end lost 2 bases, and 14 bases lay between the germline ends. The CDR3 region is CASKGGGGQETQYF. The CDR3 DNA sequence: TGTGCCAGCAAGGGCGGAGGGGGACAAGAGACCCAGTACTTC.

The rearrangement links TRBV7-2 to TRBJ2-7; 7 bases are shared with TRBD2. The J segment lost 4 bases and the V segment lost 2 bases, leaving 8 bases of the junction unmatched. This CDR3 spans 15 amino acids. Germline CDR1 and CDR2: SGHTA and FQGNSA. The CDR3 spells CASSLSSGQFYEQYF. Here the CDR3 DNA reads TGTGCCAGCAGCTTATCTAGCGGCCAGTTTTACGAGCAGTACTTC.

The genes are TRBV20-1 and TRBJ2-7; no clear D. The V end was cut by 7 bases, the J end by 7 bases, with 23 bases between. Looked up from germline, CDR1 is DFQATT and CDR2 is SNEGSKA (reference sequence). This CDR3 comprises 14 residues. The CDR3 here is CSGVPSSHLEEQYF. CDR3 DNA sequence: TGCAGTGGGGTCCCTTCCAGCCACTTGGAAGAGCAGTACTTC.